This is a list of T cell receptor beta chains from one sample in a study of T cell changes during pregnancy in multiple sclerosis. Sequenced by immunoSEQ multiplex PCR; TCRdb stores in-frame clones only, minus some. The data contain 55,000 to 70,000 clones, roughly 93% of them seen just once; the ten biggest clones take up roughly 0.35%. The specimen comprised CD4+ T cells from peripheral blood mononuclear cells, sampled before pregnancy. The receptors shown here come from a female donor with multiple sclerosis, enrolled in a pregnancy study. Both conserved end residues are part of each CDR3. D genes are given only for firm matches. Only some rows state a clone size, as once, few, many or a class for expanded clones.

v_call	d_call	clone_size	j_call	cdr3_nt	cdr3_aa
TRBV6-5	NA	NA	TRBJ2-4	TGTGCCAGCAGTTACTCGAGGGGGAACATTCAGTACTTC	CASSYSRGNIQYF
TRBV19	NA	NA	TRBJ1-4	TGTGCCAGTTCGCGGCGGACAGTTAATGAAAAACTGTTTTTT	CASSRRTVNEKLFF
TRBV28	TRBD2	NA	TRBJ2-3	TGTGCCAGCCGTACCGGGACTACTAGCACAGATACGCAGTATTTT	CASRTGTTSTDTQYF
TRBV28	NA	few	TRBJ1-1	TGTGCCAGCAGTTTACTCGGGTGGCTGAACACTGAAGCTTTCTTT	CASSLLGWLNTEAFF
TRBV27	TRBD1	NA	TRBJ2-7	TGTGCCAGCAGTTTAAGGGGACAGGGACACTACGAGCAGTACTTC	CASSLRGQGHYEQYF
TRBV6-1	NA	once	TRBJ1-1	TGTGCCAGCAGTGAACGGGTAGAGGCTTTCTTT	CASSERVEAFF
TRBV5-4	NA	NA	TRBJ1-1	TGTGCCAGCAGCTTCTCCGGATCCAGGTTGAACACTGAAGCTTTCTTT	CASSFSGSRLNTEAFF
TRBV7-2	TRBD1	NA	TRBJ2-7	TGTGCCAGCAGTACCGGGGACAGCCCGCCCTACGAGCAGTACTTC	CASSTGDSPPYEQYF
TRBV7-8	NA	NA	TRBJ2-7	TGTGCCAGCAGCAAGACTGATTTCTCCTACGAGCAGTACTTC	CASSKTDFSYEQYF
TRBV7-2	NA	NA	TRBJ2-2	TGTGCCAGCAGCTTATTGCGGGGATCGGCCGGGGAGCTGTTTTTT	CASSLLRGSAGELFF
TRBV7-2	NA	NA	TRBJ2-2	TGTGCCAGCAGCTTAAGAGTCGGCGGGGAGCTGTTTTTT	CASSLRVGGELFF
TRBV30	TRBD2	NA	TRBJ2-1	TGTGCCTGGAGGCCCACTAGCGGGGTTGGTAAAAGGCGGGAGCAGTTCTTC	CAWRPTSGVGKRREQFF
TRBV5-4	NA	NA	TRBJ1-1	TGTGCCAGCAGCTTGGGACACCAAGTGAACACTGAAGCTTTCTTT	CASSLGHQVNTEAFF
TRBV9	TRBD1	NA	TRBJ1-1	TGTGCCAGCAGCGCCCGACAGGGTCGAGAAGCTTTCTTT	CASSARQGREAFF
TRBV5-4	NA	NA	TRBJ2-5	TGTGCCAGCAGCTCCCAGGGGTTTGAGACCCAGTACTTC	CASSSQGFETQYF
TRBV7-2	TRBD1	NA	TRBJ1-1	TGTGCCAGCAGCTTAGGAGGGACAGTCTACACTGAAGCTTTCTTT	CASSLGGTVYTEAFF
TRBV27	NA	NA	TRBJ2-3	TGTGCCAGCATTCAACGACGCGGAACGCTAGATACGCAGTATTTT	CASIQRRGTLDTQYF
TRBV4-2	TRBD1	once	TRBJ1-2	TGTGCCAGCAGCCAACGAACAGGGGTCGGCTACACCTTC	CASSQRTGVGYTF
TRBV7-9	NA	NA	TRBJ1-3	TGTGCCAGCAGCTTAGTTGGCACTGGAAACACCATATATTTT	CASSLVGTGNTIYF
TRBV11-3	NA	NA	TRBJ2-1	TGTGCCAGCAGCTCCGTCGAGGCCCCCTACAATGAGCAGTTCTTC	CASSSVEAPYNEQFF
TRBV18	TRBD1	NA	TRBJ2-7	TGTGCCAGCTCACCGAGGACAGGGACCCACTACGAGCAGTACTTC	CASSPRTGTHYEQYF
TRBV28	TRBD2	NA	TRBJ2-3	TGTGCCAGCAAAACTAGCGGGCAGAGCACAGATACGCAGTATTTT	CASKTSGQSTDTQYF
TRBV10-3	TRBD1	NA	TRBJ2-1	TGTGCCATCAGTGAGTCGGGATGGCAGGGGGCTTACAATGAGCAGTTCTTC	CAISESGWQGAYNEQFF
TRBV5-4	NA	NA	TRBJ1-2	TGTGCCAGCAGCCAAAGACAGAACTATGGCTACACCTTC	CASSQRQNYGYTF
TRBV5-1	NA	NA	TRBJ1-5	TGCGCCAGCAGCGCCGGGAGCAATCAGCCCCAGCATTTT	CASSAGSNQPQHF
TRBV19	NA	NA	TRBJ1-2	TGTGCCAGTCGAAAAGAGACAGAACGGGGCTACACCTTC	CASRKETERGYTF
TRBV11-2	TRBD2	NA	TRBJ2-2	TGTGCCAGCAGCCGGCCACGCACTAGCGGGAGGGATCCCGGGGAGCTGTTTTTT	CASSRPRTSGRDPGELFF
TRBV15	NA	NA	TRBJ2-1	TGTGCCACCAGCAGGGCCCTCAATGAGCAGTTCTTC	CATSRALNEQFF
TRBV6-5	NA	few	TRBJ1-3	TGTGCCAGCAGTCCCGGGAATGGAAACACCATATATTTT	CASSPGNGNTIYF
TRBV19	TRBD1	NA	TRBJ2-7	TGTGCCAGTAGCGCACCGGGACAGAGACCCTACGAGCAGTACTTC	CASSAPGQRPYEQYF
TRBV19	TRBD1	NA	TRBJ2-5	TGTGCCAGTAGCATCGGACAGGGGGCCTCAGAGACCCAGTACTTC	CASSIGQGASETQYF
TRBV30	TRBD2	NA	TRBJ2-1	TGTGCCTGGAGGGGACTAGCGGTCACCCCCCACAATGAGCAGTTCTTC	CAWRGLAVTPHNEQFF
TRBV19	TRBD2	NA	TRBJ2-1	TGTGCCAGTAGTACTCAAACCCGACTAGCGCGGGAAGGGGGGCAGTTCTTC	CASSTQTRLAREGGQFF
TRBV27	NA	NA	TRBJ2-7	TGTGCCAGCAGAAGAGCACAGGGCCCGGAGCAGTACTTC	CASRRAQGPEQYF
TRBV11-2	NA	once	TRBJ1-3	TGTGCCAGCAGCTTCACAGGTAGCTCTGGAAACACCATATATTTT	CASSFTGSSGNTIYF
TRBV6-5	TRBD2	NA	TRBJ2-3	TGTGCCAGCAGGGCTAGCGGTACAGATACGCAGTATTTT	CASRASGTDTQYF
TRBV6-1	TRBD1	NA	TRBJ2-3	TGTGCCAGCAGCCGGGACAGGGGCCGCACAGATACGCAGTATTTT	CASSRDRGRTDTQYF